The 17 T cell receptor beta chains in this list originate from one sample, sequenced in a study of regulatory T cells in long-lasting Graves disease. Time point meaning: newly diagnosed GD, antithyroid drugs for less than 3 months. With RNA extracted from PBMCs as input, the TCR library was made. Combining iRepertoire HTBI primers with Arm-PCR of CDR3 regions, the authors built TCR beta libraries. TCRdb re-called the multiplex PCR reads with MiXCR, one entry per CDR3 protein. The sample has under 300,000 distinct CDR3 sequences; around 20% are singletons. Here the sequenced sample was peripheral blood mononuclear cells (PBMCs), taken at new diagnosis, from a patient treated with antithyroid drugs. Source of these receptors: a female donor with Graves disease.

This chain joins TRBV5-1 and TRBJ1-6; 8 positions match TRBD1. The V gene's germline CDR1 is SGHRS and CDR2 YFSETQ. The CDR3 is 15 residues long. After removal of 4 bases from V and 11 bases from J, the junction contained 11 bases not matched to a gene. The CDR3 DNA follows: TGCGCCAGCAGCCTCGGACAGGACAGGGAAACACCCCTCCACTTT. Translated: CASSLGQDRETPLHF.

This clonotype was counted many times. The rearrangement joins TRBV11-2 to TRBJ1-6, with 8 positions matching TRBD1. V gave up 6 bases and J gave up 10 bases; unmatched junction bases: 5. From germline, CDR1 is SGHAT and CDR2 FQNNGV. This CDR3 is built from 13 residues. The CDR3 here is CASRVTGGSPLHF. The CDR3 coding sequence is TGTGCCAGCAGAGTCACAGGGGGATCACCCCTCCACTTT.

The genes are TRBV20-1 and TRBJ2-1; D gene ambiguous. With 6 bases removed from V and 16 bases from J, the gap between germline ends came to 19 bases. This CDR3 comprises 11 residues. Germline lookup yields CDR1 DFQATT and CDR2 SNEGSKA (reference sequence). The CDR3 sequence is CSAHTVASYFF. The CDR3 DNA follows: TGCAGTGCACACACGGTGGCGTCGTACTTCTTC.

This clonotype occurred many times. The genes are TRBV7-8 and TRBJ2-7; D remains unclear. The CDR3 is made up of 13 amino acids. Germline values: CDR1 SGHVS, CDR2 FQNEAQ. The V end lost 3 bases, the J end lost 3 bases, and 9 bases lay between the germline ends. The chain's CDR3 is CASSFGRDYEQYF. CDR3 sequence (DNA): TGTGCCAGCAGCTTTGGCCGAGACTACGAGCAGTACTTC.

J is TRBJ2-1 and V is TRBV28; D uncertain. Trimming pared 6 bases from V and 8 bases from J, leaving 20 bases between. The CDR3 extends over 15 amino acids. The V gene's germline CDR1 is MDHEN and CDR2 SYDVKM. In DNA form, the CDR3 reads TGTGCCAGCAGCCCTTTTGGGCCCTTGGCGGATGAGCAGTTCTTC. Protein sequence: CASSPFGPLADEQFF.

The sample holds many counts of this clonotype. The V gene is TRBV7-2, the J gene TRBJ2-5; 9 nucleotides match TRBD1. CDR3 length: 16 residues. The germline V gene encodes CDR1 SGHTA and CDR2 FQGNSA. The V segment lost 2 bases and the J segment 7 bases; nucleotides outside the gene matches: 11. DNA for the CDR3: TGTGCCAGCAGCTTAAGCGGAACAGGGGGCTCGGGGACCCAGTACTTC. Its protein is CASSLSGTGGSGTQYF.

The CDR3 DNA follows: TGTGCCAGCAGATGGGGACGGGCGATCCAAGAGACCCAGTACTTC. This encodes CASRWGRAIQETQYF. The chain couples TRBV7-9 to TRBJ2-5, with D perhaps being TRBD1 or TRBD2 (5 bases each). CDR3 length equals 15 residues. Germline V gene sequence: CDR1 SEHNR, CDR2 FQNEAQ (reference sequence). V shed 6 bases and J shed 1 base, with 15 bases lying between them.

For this clonotype: A much larger clone lies a single base off, so this may be a read error. J is TRBJ2-3 and V is TRBV7-2, with 8 bases fitting TRBD2. This CDR3 is 15 amino acids long. The V gene's germline CDR1 is SGHTA and CDR2 FQGNSA. CDR3 bases: TGCGCCAGCAGCTCGGCCGGGGGGGCGTTAGATACGCAGTATTTT. Translated, it gives CASSSAGGALDTQYF.

The gene calls are TRBV28 and TRBJ2-7; 8 bases are a match to TRBD2. The J call is uncertain, as TRBJ2-5 better fits the DNA end. CDR1 is MDHEN and CDR2 is SYDVKM in the germline V gene. This CDR3 contains 15 residues. The CDR3 is CASSPETGGGGTQYF. CDR3 coding DNA: TGTGCCAGCAGTCCGGAAACGGGGGGGGGAGGGACCCAGTACTTC.

This clonotype was detected ten times or more. The V and J genes are TRBV2 and TRBJ1-1; 7 bases map to TRBD1. CDR3 length equals 16 residues. Germline trimming cut 3 bases from V and 4 bases from J; bases unmatched to any gene: 11. Germline loops: CDR1 SNHLY, CDR2 FYNNEI. The CDR3 region is CASSERQGGSATEAFF. The CDR3, as DNA: TGTGCCAGCAGTGAGAGACAGGGAGGGTCCGCCACTGAAGCTTTCTTT.

This clonotype was counted ten times or more. The gene calls are TRBV7-9 and TRBJ1-2, with unresolved D. Between the trimmed V and J ends, which lost 1 base and 3 bases, there was a span of 21 bases. Germline assignment: CDR1 SEHNR and CDR2 FQNEAQ (reference sequence). The CDR3 covers 18 residues. In DNA, the CDR3 is TGTGCCAGCAGCTTAGTCCATATTCTAGTGCACCGGTACTATGGCTACACCTTC. Amino acid sequence: CASSLVHILVHRYYGYTF.

In this sample, this clonotype turned up many times. V usage is TRBV7-2 and J usage is TRBJ2-7, with TRBD1 matching 10 bases. V trimming: 6 bases; J trimming: 0 bases; junction bases outside the gene matches: 5. This CDR3 is 15 amino acids long. Germline V gene data show CDR1 as SGHTA and CDR2 as FQGNSA. The CDR3 sequence: CASSPRTGGSYEQYF. CDR3 sequence (DNA): TGTGCCAGCAGTCCCAGGACAGGGGGCTCCTACGAGCAGTACTTC.

In this sample, this clonotype turned up a few times. The V and J genes are TRBV5-1 and TRBJ2-2; D perhaps matches TRBD1 (5 bases). Trimming took 4 bases from V and 5 from J, leaving 12 bases between them. The germline V gene encodes CDR1 SGHRS and CDR2 YFSETQ. The length of the CDR3 is 14 residues. DNA of the CDR3: TGCGCCAGCAGCCAGGGAAGTATAACCGGGGAGCTGTTTTTT. It translates to CASSQGSITGELFF.

This clonotype has ten or more counts. A read error may account for a junction end that differs from germline. The genes are TRBV5-1 and TRBJ1-5; no firm D call. This CDR3 region has 15 residues. Germline V gene sequence: CDR1 SGHRS, CDR2 YFSETQ. The CDR3 reads CASSLQYDSNQPQHF. The CDR3 nucleotides read TGTGCCAGCAGCTTGCAGTATGATAGCAATCAGCCCCAGCATTTT.

This clonotype was seen many times. The genes are TRBV7-2 and TRBJ1-1; D is undetermined. This CDR3 contains 13 residues. The V gene's germline CDR1 is SGHTA and CDR2 FQGNSA. Trimming took 5 bases from V and 0 from J, leaving 7 bases between them. The chain's CDR3 is CASSQLMNTEAFF. The CDR3 region has the DNA TGTGCCAGCAGCCAGTTAATGAACACTGAAGCTTTCTTT. Drawing the rest from reference TRBV7-2 and TRBJ1-1, the complete variable domain is GAGVSQSPSNKVTEKGKDVELRCDPISGHTALYWYRQSLGQGLEFLIYFQGNSAPDKSGLPSDRFSAERTGGSVSTLTIQRTQQEDSAVYLCASSQLMNTEAFFGQGTRLTVV.

This clonotype was found many times. The rearrangement joins TRBV20-1 to TRBJ2-7, with a possible D match to TRBD1 (5 bases). From germline, CDR1 is DFQATT and CDR2 SNEGSKA (reference sequence). The V end lost 6 bases, the J end lost 9 bases, and 18 bases lay between the germline ends. This CDR3 contains 12 residues. The CDR3 loop is CSAGAPATGQYF. CDR3 DNA sequence: TGCAGTGCAGGGGCCCCAGCTACTGGGCAGTACTTC.

This sequence joins TRBV19 and TRBJ1-5; D gene ambiguous. The V end lost 4 bases, the J end lost 5 bases, and 6 bases lay between the germline ends. Germline V gene lookup returns CDR1 LNHDA and CDR2 SQIVND (reference sequence). CDR3 length: 12 residues. CDR3 loop: CASSNSDQPQHF. The CDR3, as DNA: TGTGCCAGTAGTAATTCCGATCAGCCCCAGCATTTT.